The subject of this entry is one T cell receptor beta chain. These data originate in a study of early T cells in non-severe SARS-CoV-2 infection. Researchers tagged individual cDNA molecules with unique molecular identifiers. MiXCR, run by TCRdb on the 5' RACE reads, gives a single entry per CDR3 protein. Here the sample spans over 50,000 distinct CDR3 sequences, around an eighth being singletons. The V and J ends lost 6 bases and 3 bases respectively, with 9 bases between them. The germline gives CDR1 MNHEY, CDR2 SVGEGT. The CDR3 loop spans 12 amino acids. The chain couples TRBV6-2 or TRBV6-3 to TRBJ2-7; D is ambiguous. This clonotype was obtained from an adult who was a healthcare worker with PCR-confirmed SARS-CoV-2 infection or an uninfected control (not recorded which). The sequencing sample was made of whole blood. The CDR3 DNA reads as TGTGCCAGCAGCCTCCCCTACTACGAGCAGTACTTC. Protein product: CASSLPYYEQYF.